A selection of T cell receptor beta chains follows, all from one sample in a study of post-analysis software for immune sequencing data. TCRdb reprocessed the PCR reads via MiXCR and lists one record per CDR3 protein. Of 650,000 to 900,000 distinct CDR3 sequences in the sample, 40% to 55% were seen once. The sequenced sample consisted of blood. The receptor set was obtained from a girl aged 10-17 years with multiple sclerosis. Each CDR3 is given with its conserved first and last residue. D genes are given only for firm matches. Rows give clone size only sometimes, using once, few, many, or a class for an expanded clone.

j_call cdr3_length v_call d_call clone_size cdr3_nt cdr3_aa
TRBJ1-4 15 TRBV5-1 . . TGCGCCAGCAGCCTGCAGCAGCCTACTAATGAAAAACTGTTTTTT CASSLQQPTNEKLFF
TRBJ2-3 16 TRBV20-1 . . TGCAGTGCTAGAGATCCCGTACGGGAGCTGGCAGATACGCAGTATTTT CSARDPVRELADTQYF
TRBJ1-2 14 TRBV12-3/TRBV12-4 . . TGTGCCAGCAGCCCCGACCAAGACAACTATGGCTACACCTTC CASSPDQDNYGYTF
TRBJ2-1 12 TRBV6-2/TRBV6-3 . few TGTGCCAGCAGTAAGGGGTACAATGAGCAGTTCTTC CASSKGYNEQFF
TRBJ2-1 15 TRBV20-1 TRBD2 few TGCAGTGCTAGAGGACTAGCGGGTTTCTACAATGAGCAGTTCTTC CSARGLAGFYNEQFF
TRBJ2-7 16 TRBV15 TRBD2 . TGTGCCACCAGCAGAGATCTCGCGGGGGGACACTACGAGCAGTACTTC CATSRDLAGGHYEQYF
TRBJ2-3 16 TRBV5-6 . . TGTGCCAGCAGCTTGGCGACTAGGCGGGCCACAGATACGCAGTATTTT CASSLATRRATDTQYF
TRBJ2-7 14 TRBV7-8 . . TGTGCCAGCAGCGGCCGAACAGGGTTCAACGAGCAGTACTTC CASSGRTGFNEQYF
TRBJ2-7 17 TRBV7-9 . few TGTGCCAGCAGCTTAGGACCTCGGGGACGGAACTTCTACGAGCAGTACTTC CASSLGPRGRNFYEQYF
TRBJ2-7 16 TRBV3-1 . few TGTGCCAGCAGCCAAGAGTGGCAGGGAGGTTCCTACGAGCAGTACTTC CASSQEWQGGSYEQYF
TRBJ2-2 13 TRBV29-1 . . TGCAGCGTTGGTGTCACAGGGACCGGGGAGCTGTTTTTT CSVGVTGTGELFF
TRBJ2-7 14 TRBV11-2 . few TGTGCCAGCAGCTTATCTCCCCTCTCCTACGAGCAGTACTTC CASSLSPLSYEQYF
TRBJ2-3 13 TRBV10-2 . few TGCGCCACTAGGGACGGCCTCACAGATACGCAGTATTTT CATRDGLTDTQYF
TRBJ1-1 15 TRBV6-2/TRBV6-3 . few TGTGCCAGCAGTTACTCGAGGGTGATGAACACTGAAGCTTTCTTT CASSYSRVMNTEAFF